The sample holds one count of the clone carrying this TCR beta chain. The antigen is undetermined. Generated by immunoSEQ multiplex PCR, the TCRdb table keeps only in-frame clones and is missing some. The sample shows approximately 98,000 clones, roughly 94% of them seen only once. The CDR3 spans 15 residues. Germline V gives CDR1 MNHEY, CDR2 SVGAGI. Trimming removed 6 bases at V and 4 bases at J, with 15 bases between. This sample is drawn from a study of siplizumab effects on memory and regulatory T cells. General study findings and limits: Naive T cell populations appeared to exhibit greater diversity than memory cells and appeared to be major alloresponse contributors. On average, about 72% of mappable alloreactive CD4+ clones were Treg-derived under siplizumab, against 25% to 30% in controls.

Sequencing was performed on non-Treg CD4+ T cells sorted from blood. This TCR came from a human donor in good health. The chain employs TRBV6-5 and TRBJ2-2; D not certain. This CDR3 is CASSTTEAGTGELFF. The CDR3 DNA sequence: TGTGCCAGCAGCACGACGGAAGCAGGCACCGGGGAGCTGTTTTTT.